The source of this T cell receptor beta chain is a study of molecular identifiers for immune sequencing clone quantification (dated by TCRdb to between 2018 and 2020). Notes on the research overall: For a replicate experiment, RNA from approximately 20,000 or 100,000 naive CD8 T cells was divided into five aliquots, of which four were sequenced. CD8 T cells were used in a methods study to benchmark molecular-identifier clustering-based TCR repertoire sequencing (MIDCIRS) and TCR RNA copy counting. Broad study findings and their caveats: In CMV-specific effector cells, clones with more than 20 RNA copies contained over 99% of molecules, whereas in naive cells such clones contained under 1% of molecules. When barcode sub-clustering was omitted, TCR diversity was inflated by chimeric consensus sequences, with chimeras reaching as high as 47%. Spiked-in Jurkat TCR RNA equivalent to a single cell was reported to be detectable even among one million naive CD8 T cells. The naive libraries included spiked-in Jurkat TCR RNA (roughly eleven copies' worth), and this Jurkat TCR RNA is not part of the donor repertoire. Modeling gave roughly 2.9 recovered TCR RNA copies per cell versus 8 to 10 by digital PCR, implying about 30% capture efficiency. Highly expanded clone sizes could be underestimated because identical TCR molecules may share a barcode.

From cysteine to phenylalanine, the CDR3 is 15 amino acids long. Only the CDR3 DNA is retained, 45 bases long and in frame from the first base. The CDR1 and CDR2 encoded by the germline V gene (reference sequence) are MNHNY and SVGAGI. After removal of 8 bases from V and 3 bases from J, the junction retains 12 bases not matched to a gene. The method was PCR. Sequencer: Illumina HiSeq 4000. Bulk TCR libraries were generated as previously described, with the TCR primers listed in Table S5 used. Purification of total RNA was performed with the Qiagen AllPrep DNA/RNA kit. Reads from multiple sequencing runs of the same library were pooled before analysis. On the authors' methods: Only reads with exact TCR constant sequence were kept, trimmed to 150 nt, and grouped by their 12-nt molecular barcodes. Within each barcode group, reads were sub-clustered at a 15% Levenshtein threshold, and quality-weighted consensus sequences were built per RNA molecule. Non-functional sequences were excluded, and lower-count sequences lying one edit away from another sequence were also excluded. Barcode sub-clusters with fewer than 20% of the maximum read count were removed, based on fitting two negative binomial distributions. TCRdb trimmed public reads at Q25 via fastp, called clones via MiXCR and kept in-frame beta chains. Duplicate CDR3 protein sequences are folded into a single record with the most common DNA and genes. The V and J calls were determined by TCRdb, not by the authors. This sample has 600,000 to 650,000 distinct CDR3 sequences in its table, and about 20% of those were observed once. The ten largest clones represent under 0.95% of the sample.

This clonotype was detected ten times or more. Its recognized antigen is unknown. Base qualities are missing; no much larger clone stands one base away. Naive CD8 T cell libraries were made from around 18,000 to 910,000 sorted cells using 10%, 30% or 50% of purified RNA. Naive CD8 T cells were FACS-sorted as CD8+CD4-CCR7+CD45RA+ on a BD FACSAria II into RLT Plus buffer. To test detection sensitivity, Jurkat RNA equal to under 13 TCR copies was added to samples of about 20,000-1,000,000 naive CD8 T cells. CD8 T cells were enriched using RosetteSep CD8+ T Cell Enrichment Cocktail and Ficoll-Paque, and the enriched cells then underwent ACK red cell lysis.

The origin of this receptor is a human donor in good health. Some libraries in this study had Jurkat cell RNA spiked in. Rearrangement joined TRBV6-6 to TRBJ2-7; 8 bases in between match TRBD1. Sequencing used naive CD8+ T cells from blood, with Jurkat cell RNA spiked in. Reading the label with the study, this specimen's cell subset or site is: FACS-sorted CD8+CD4-CCR7+CD45RA+ naive T cells. The bases are TGTGCCAGCGGGGTGCCCGGGACAGGCGACTACGAGCAGTACTTC. It specifies CASGVPGTGDYEQYF.